These 18 T cell receptor beta chains share one sample of origin, sequenced in a study of cytomegalovirus exposure and HLA in healthy donors. Vbeta (60) and Jbeta (13) primers were used in the PCR. This table comes from immunoSEQ multiplex PCR, and its TCRdb copy is limited to in-frame clones, with some not included. The top ten hold around 1% of the sample, which has 210,000 or so clones, more than 85% seen once. Sample: PBMCs. Source of these receptors: a woman under 30 in good health and CMV-seronegative.

This clone was found once. The chain carries TRBV7-2 and TRBJ1-6, with D possibly TRBD1 on 5 matching bases. CDR3 size: 19 residues. Germline CDR1 and CDR2: SGHTA and FQGNSA. Trimming took 3 bases from V and 0 from J, leaving 18 bases between them. Here the CDR3 reads CASSLSDVGTGSYNSPLHF. CDR3 DNA: TGTGCCAGCAGCTTGTCGGACGTGGGGACTGGCTCCTATAATTCACCCCTCCACTTT.

The chain carries TRBV4-3 and TRBJ2-1; TRBD2 matches at 7 bases. Germline lookup yields CDR1 LGHNA and CDR2 YSLEER. V lost 2 bases to trimming and J lost 8 bases; unmatched junction nucleotides: 6. CDR3 length: 14 residues. In DNA form, the CDR3 reads TGCGCCAGCAGCCAATCGACTAGCACCCATGAGCAGTTCTTC. Translating gives CASSQSTSTHEQFF.

J is TRBJ2-7 and V is TRBV10-1, with TRBD1 as a possible D gene (6 bases). Germline V lookup: CDR1 WNHNN, CDR2 SYGVQD (reference sequence). The CDR3 runs 14 residues. V was pared by 6 bases and J by 4 bases, with 16 bases between. The CDR3 nucleotides read TGCGCCAGCAGCTTAAGACAGGACAGTTACGAGCAGTACTTC. Translation: CASSLRQDSYEQYF.

V is TRBV5-1 and J is TRBJ1-6, with D uncertain. There are 15 residues in the CDR3. V was cut by 1 base and J by 6 bases, with 11 bases left in between. The germline V gene encodes CDR1 SGHRS and CDR2 YFSETQ. CDR3 protein: CASSLSQSANSPLHF. For the CDR3, the DNA is TGCGCCAGCAGCTTGAGTCAGTCCGCTAATTCACCCCTCCACTTT.

The chain links TRBV4-3 to TRBJ1-1; possible D gene TRBD1, 5 bases. Germline CDR1 and CDR2: LGHNA and YSLEER. V was clipped by 1 base and J by 6 bases, with 9 bases between them. The CDR3 sequence is 13 residues long. CDR3 residues: CASSQGGDSEAFF. The CDR3 DNA sequence: TGCGCCAGCAGCCAAGGTGGGGACTCTGAAGCTTTCTTT.

The chain employs TRBV23-1 and TRBJ2-7, with 10 bases lining up with TRBD1. TRBV23-1 is an open reading frame whose function is uncertain. This CDR3 is built from 13 residues. J gave up 2 bases and V 7 bases, and 2 bases lay outside the gene matches. The CDR3 sequence is CASTTGGPYEQYF. The CDR3 DNA is TGCGCCAGCACGACAGGGGGCCCCTACGAGCAGTACTTC.

CDR3: CASSLKGGSSYEQYF. CDR3 coding DNA: TGTGCCAGCAGCTTGAAGGGCGGGAGCTCCTACGAGCAGTACTTC. The chain has TRBV5-8 and TRBJ2-7, with TRBD2 identical over 7 bases. The CDR3 spans 15 residues. From germline, CDR1 is SGHTS and CDR2 YDEGEE. Germline trimming cut 1 base from V and 0 bases from J; bases unmatched to any gene: 4.

V and J are TRBV6-1 and TRBJ1-3; no firm D call. The CDR3 is 15 residues long. V gave up 1 base and J gave up 0 bases, with 7 bases separating them. CDR1 is MNHNS, CDR2 SASEGT, per germline. The CDR3 loop reads CASSEGAYSGNTIYF. CDR3 nucleotides: TGTGCCAGCAGTGAAGGAGCGTACTCTGGAAACACCATATATTTT.

The rearrangement links TRBV6-5 to TRBJ1-2; D remains ambiguous. Germline lookup yields CDR1 MNHEY and CDR2 SVGAGI. V was trimmed by 0 bases and J by 11 bases, leaving 7 bases between them. This CDR3 is 11 amino acids long. The CDR3 DNA follows: TGTGCCAGCAGTTACTCAGGGAGTTACACCTTC. Translation: CASSYSGSYTF.

The chain joins TRBV5-4 to TRBJ2-7; 7 nucleotides match TRBD2. The V and J ends lost 1 base and 3 bases, in that order; junction bases with no gene match: 7. Germline-derived CDR1 and CDR2 are SGHNT and YYREEE (reference sequence). There are 15 residues in the CDR3. CDR3 in amino acids: CASSLWGGSFYEQYF. For the CDR3, the DNA is TGTGCCAGCAGCTTGTGGGGCGGGAGCTTCTACGAGCAGTACTTC.

The genes are TRBV7-9 and TRBJ1-1; 7 bases are shared with TRBD1. The CDR3 length is 18 residues. V lost 5 bases and J lost 8; bases outside the gene matches: 23. The germline gives CDR1 SEHNR, CDR2 FQNEAQ (reference sequence). CDR3 nucleotides: TGTGCCAGCAGCCTCCCGAGACCGGGCAGGGGGTACAATATGGAAGCTTTCTTT. Translation gives CASSLPRPGRGYNMEAFF. Full variable domain (remainder filled in from reference TRBV7-9 and TRBJ1-1): DTGVSQNPRHKITKRGQNVTFRCDPISEHNRLYWYRQTLGQGPEFLTYFQNEAQLEKSRLLSDRFSAERPKGSFSTLEIQRTEQGDSAMYLCASSLPRPGRGYNMEAFFGQGTRLTVV.

This clone was picked up a small number of times. J is TRBJ2-7 and V is TRBV4-1; TRBD2 matches 7 bases. The length of the CDR3 is 17 residues. Germline lookup yields CDR1 MGHRA and CDR2 YSYEKL. J was trimmed by 7 bases and V by 4 bases; bases with no gene match: 19. The CDR3 region is CASSPIDLGLAVGEQYF. The CDR3 DNA sequence: TGCGCCAGCAGCCCAATTGATTTAGGGCTAGCGGTGGGGGAGCAGTACTTC.

This chain links TRBV19 with TRBJ2-3; a weak D match, TRBD2 (7 bases). The V gene lost 3 bases and the J gene lost 4 bases, with 11 bases spanning the gap. Per germline, CDR1 LNHDA and CDR2 SQIVND (reference sequence). The CDR3 is 14 amino acids. The CDR3: CASSITGGADTQYF. CDR3 in DNA: TGTGCCAGTAGTATCACGGGGGGCGCAGATACGCAGTATTTT.

This clone was observed a handful of times. V usage is TRBV19 and J usage is TRBJ2-5; TRBD1 matches at 7 bases. Germline values: CDR1 LNHDA, CDR2 SQIVND (reference sequence). The CDR3 is made up of 13 amino acids. V gave up 4 bases and J gave up 5 bases; unmatched junction bases: 4. For the CDR3, the DNA is TGTGCCAGTAGTACCCGACAGGGCGAGACCCAGTACTTC. Its protein is CASSTRQGETQYF.

This chain joins TRBV6-1 and TRBJ2-7, with 11 bases matching TRBD1. The trim removed 6 bases at V and 4 bases at J, leaving 5 bases unmatched. The CDR3 is made up of 14 amino acids. CDR1 MNHNS and CDR2 SASEGT come from the germline V gene. In nucleotides, the CDR3 is TGTGCCAGCAGAACCGGGACAGGGGGATACGAGCAGTACTTC. Translating it yields CASRTGTGGYEQYF.

This clone occurred once. The rearrangement joins TRBV20-1 to TRBJ2-5; D not resolved. The CDR3 is 11 residues long. V was shortened by 4 bases and J by 7 bases, with 10 bases between the two germline ends. Germline assignment: CDR1 DFQATT and CDR2 SNEGSKA (reference sequence). The chain's CDR3 is CSANIRGTQYF. The CDR3 DNA sequence: TGCAGTGCTAATATTCGAGGGACCCAGTACTTC.

CDR3 bases: TGTGCCAGCAGTTACTCGAGGTCCGGGAATGGCTACACCTTC. Residues: CASSYSRSGNGYTF. This chain joins TRBV6-5 and TRBJ1-2; D remains ambiguous. Germline CDR1 is MNHEY and CDR2 is SVGAGI. Trimming removed 0 bases at V and 6 bases at J, with 11 bases between. The CDR3 spans 14 residues.

The rearrangement joins TRBV5-4 to TRBJ2-7, with 11 bases matching TRBD2. Trimming removed 3 bases from V and 2 bases from J; junction bases left unmatched: 4. Per germline, CDR1 SGHNT and CDR2 YYREEE (reference sequence). The CDR3 covers 15 residues. The CDR3 region has the DNA TGTGCCAGCAGCTCTACTAGCGGGGGAACCTACGAGCAGTACTTC. This codes for CASSSTSGGTYEQYF.